The text below deals with one T cell receptor beta chain. The target of this receptor is not known. Base qualities are not at hand, and no much larger clone is one base apart. This sample is drawn from a study of T cell changes during pregnancy in multiple sclerosis (dated by TCRdb to between 2018 and 2021). A note on the overall study: Changes in the T cell repertoire over the course of pregnancy were examined in this study in women with multiple sclerosis.

The CDR3 spans 14 residues, from the cysteine through the phenylalanine. CDR3 DNA is the only sequence kept; it has 42 bases, read in frame from the first base. The germline V gene (reference sequence) gives CDR1 as SEHNR and CDR2 as FQNEAQ. Relative to germline, V is 0 bases shorter and J is 6 bases shorter, with 11 bases between their ends. The library was generated by the immunoSEQ multiplex PCR assay. As stored in TCRdb, this immuneACCESS dataset retains in-frame rearrangements with V and J assigned. A fraction of the clones does not appear; measured against another copy, unresolved V genes explain less than half of the discrepancy, and the remainder lacks a known reason. This sample is represented by tens of thousands of clones; around 94% of them were singletons. Roughly 0.81% of the sample is held by the ten biggest clonotypes.

The origin of this receptor is a female donor with multiple sclerosis, enrolled in a pregnancy study. The V and J genes are TRBV7-9 and TRBJ1-1; the D gene is perhaps TRBD1, on 5 matching bases. The material sequenced was CD4+ T cells from peripheral blood mononuclear cells, taken in the third trimester of pregnancy. This receptor carries the CDR3 CASSLAREGSEAFF. The nucleotide sequence reads as follows: TGTGCCAGCAGCTTAGCCAGGGAAGGGTCTGAAGCTTTCTTT.